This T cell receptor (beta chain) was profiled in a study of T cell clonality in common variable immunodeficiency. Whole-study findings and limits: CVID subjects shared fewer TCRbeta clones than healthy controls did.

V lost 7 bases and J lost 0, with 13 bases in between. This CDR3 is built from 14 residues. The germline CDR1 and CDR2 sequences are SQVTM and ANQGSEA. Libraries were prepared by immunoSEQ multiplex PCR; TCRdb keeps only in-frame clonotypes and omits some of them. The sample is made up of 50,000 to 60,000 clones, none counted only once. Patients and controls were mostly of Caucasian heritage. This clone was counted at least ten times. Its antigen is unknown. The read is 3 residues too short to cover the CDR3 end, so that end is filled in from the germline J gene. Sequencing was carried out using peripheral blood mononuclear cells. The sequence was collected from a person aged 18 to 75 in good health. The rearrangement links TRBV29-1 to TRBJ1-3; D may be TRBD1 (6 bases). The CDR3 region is CSARTGSSGNTIYF. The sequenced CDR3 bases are TGCAGCGCCCGAACAGGGAGCTCTGGAAACACC.